A single sample is the source of the 15 T cell receptor beta chains below, sequenced in a study of T-cell memory formation after mild COVID-19. TCRdb redid the calling of the 5' RACE reads with MiXCR, one entry per CDR3 protein. The repertoire holds about 250,000 distinct CDR3 sequences, with roughly 15% as singletons. Sequenced: PBMCs or a T cell subset sorted from them (not recorded which). These receptors originate from a man younger than 35 who had mild COVID-19 (a few samples of this study predate the infection). Cell type and time point are not known.

The chain is built from TRBV12-3 or TRBV12-4 and TRBJ2-2, with 10 nucleotides matching TRBD2. The length of the CDR3 is 15 residues. V gave up 3 bases and J gave up 7 bases; unmatched junction bases: 5. CDR3 nucleotides: TGTGCCAGCAGTTTGGCTAGCGGGGGCTTCGGGGAGCTGTTTTTT. This translates into CASSLASGGFGELFF.

This chain uses TRBV18 with TRBJ1-4, with unresolved D. There are 14 residues in the CDR3. V lost 4 bases, J lost 7 bases, and 13 bases lay in between. Germline CDR1 and CDR2: KGHSH and LQKENI. CDR3: CASSQGMRGEKLFF. As DNA, the CDR3 is TGTGCCAGCTCACAAGGAATGCGGGGTGAAAAACTGTTTTTT.

The V call is TRBV2, the J call TRBJ2-5; maybe TRBD2 (7 bases). The length of the CDR3 is 13 residues. Per germline, CDR1 SNHLY and CDR2 FYNNEI. V was pared by 8 bases and J by 5 bases, with 15 bases between. CDR3 nucleotide sequence: TGTGCCAGCGGGGGGGGCCTGAGGGAGACCCAGTACTTC. Residues: CASGGGLRETQYF.

V gene TRBV18 combines with J gene TRBJ2-1; D might be TRBD1 (5 bases). Germline V gene lookup returns CDR1 KGHSH and CDR2 LQKENI. The CDR3 is made up of 15 amino acids. V was pared by 2 bases and J by 0 bases, with 8 bases between. The CDR3: CASSPGASSYNEQFF. CDR3 nucleotide sequence: TGTGCCAGCTCACCAGGGGCCAGCTCCTACAATGAGCAGTTCTTC.

The chain uses TRBV30 and TRBJ2-7; D may be TRBD2 (5 bases). This CDR3 contains 14 residues. Trimming removed 1 base at V and 3 bases at J, with 13 bases between. The V gene's germline CDR1 is GTSNPN and CDR2 SVGIG (reference sequence). The CDR3 nucleotides read TGTGCCTGGAGTGGACTACAGAGAATCTACGAGCAGTACTTC. Protein sequence: CAWSGLQRIYEQYF.

This clonotype was seen many times. V is TRBV7-2 and J is TRBJ1-6; D uncertain. V lost 4 bases, J lost 7 bases, and 5 bases lay in between. Germline lookup yields CDR1 SGHTA and CDR2 FQGNSA. The CDR3 sequence is 12 residues long. This CDR3 is CASSYANSPLHF. CDR3 DNA: TGTGCCAGCAGCTACGCAAATTCACCCCTCCACTTT. The whole variable domain, remainder taken from reference TRBV7-2 and TRBJ1-6, is GAGVSQSPSNKVTEKGKDVELRCDPISGHTALYWYRQSLGQGLEFLIYFQGNSAPDKSGLPSDRFSAERTGGSVSTLTIQRTQQEDSAVYLCASSYANSPLHFGNGTRLTVT.

This clonotype came up a few times. This chain uses TRBV6-5 with TRBJ2-2, with 8 bases aligning to TRBD1. The trim removed 7 bases at V and 7 bases at J, leaving 8 bases unmatched. Germline values: CDR1 MNHEY, CDR2 SVGAGI. The CDR3 totals 14 residues. Here the CDR3 reads CASIGRQGIGELFF. The DNA for the CDR3 is TGTGCCAGCATCGGGCGACAGGGGATCGGGGAGCTGTTTTTT.

This clonotype has a handful of counts. The chain joins TRBV19 to TRBJ2-3, with D perhaps matching TRBD2 (5 bases). The V end was cut by 7 bases, the J end by 2 bases, with 10 bases between. The CDR3 totals 13 residues. Germline-derived CDR1 and CDR2 are LNHDA and SQIVND (reference sequence). The CDR3 DNA follows: TGTGCCAGTATGCGTCGGGACACAGATACGCAGTATTTT. Translation gives CASMRRDTDTQYF.

This clonotype was detected a few times. The V call is TRBV24-1, the J call TRBJ2-7; D unresolved. V lost 1 base and J lost 5, with 8 bases in between. CDR3 length: 13 residues. Germline assignment: CDR1 KGHDR and CDR2 SFDVKD. The CDR3 coding sequence is TGTGCCACCAGTGATTTCCGATGGGACGAGCAGTACGTC. It translates to CATSDFRWDEQYV.

The chain is built from TRBV11-2 and TRBJ2-5, with 8 bases identical to TRBD2. The trim removed 1 base at V and 7 bases at J, leaving 11 bases unmatched. There are 16 residues in the CDR3. Germline lookup yields CDR1 SGHAT and CDR2 FQNNGV. CDR3 loop: CASSLGSPGLGSTQYF. As DNA, the CDR3 is TGTGCCAGCAGCTTAGGGAGTCCGGGACTAGGATCGACCCAGTACTTC.

The chain recombines TRBV5-1 with TRBJ2-1; D remains ambiguous. The germline CDR1 and CDR2 sequences are SGHRS and YFSETQ. The CDR3 is made up of 15 amino acids. Deletions cut 1 base from V and 0 bases from J, with 8 bases between. Written as DNA, the CDR3 is TGCGCCAGCAGCTTGAATGGCGGCTCCTACAATGAGCAGTTCTTC. Its protein product is CASSLNGGSYNEQFF.

This clonotype was seen only a few times. CDR3 in DNA: TGTGCCAGCAGCGTTGGAATCATGCGGGGTCGTTACAATGAGCAGTTCTTC. Protein: CASSVGIMRGRYNEQFF. J is TRBJ2-1 and V is TRBV9; D is possibly TRBD2 (6 bases). Trimming removed 2 bases from V and 4 bases from J, with 19 bases in between. Germline CDR1 is SGDLS and CDR2 is YYNGEE. This CDR3 contains 17 residues.

This clonotype was seen a handful of times. The chain uses TRBV5-1 and TRBJ1-5; the D gene is possibly TRBD1 (5 bases). The germline gives CDR1 SGHRS, CDR2 YFSETQ. The CDR3 covers 14 residues. V was trimmed by 2 bases and J by 6 bases, leaving 12 bases between them. The CDR3 region has the DNA TGCGCCAGCAGCTTTGAGGGGTCGGGTCAGCCCCAGCATTTT. The encoded protein is CASSFEGSGQPQHF.

This chain connects TRBV13 to TRBJ2-3; D unresolved. This CDR3 is built from 13 residues. Germline V gives CDR1 PRHDT, CDR2 FYEKMQ (reference sequence). The V end lost 0 bases, the J end lost 2 bases, and 3 bases lay between the germline ends. CDR3 loop: CASSLGTTDTQYF. CDR3 in DNA: TGTGCCAGCAGCTTAGGCACCACAGATACGCAGTATTTT.

This clonotype was seen a few times. CDR3 loop: CASSLLPGEQYV. For the CDR3, the DNA is TGTGCCAGCAGCTTACTACCTGGCGAGCAGTACGTC. The chain joins TRBV11-2 to TRBJ2-7; D remains unclear. CDR1 and CDR2 from the germline V gene are SGHAT and FQNNGV. This CDR3 has 12 residues. V lost 2 bases and J lost 6, with 8 bases in between.